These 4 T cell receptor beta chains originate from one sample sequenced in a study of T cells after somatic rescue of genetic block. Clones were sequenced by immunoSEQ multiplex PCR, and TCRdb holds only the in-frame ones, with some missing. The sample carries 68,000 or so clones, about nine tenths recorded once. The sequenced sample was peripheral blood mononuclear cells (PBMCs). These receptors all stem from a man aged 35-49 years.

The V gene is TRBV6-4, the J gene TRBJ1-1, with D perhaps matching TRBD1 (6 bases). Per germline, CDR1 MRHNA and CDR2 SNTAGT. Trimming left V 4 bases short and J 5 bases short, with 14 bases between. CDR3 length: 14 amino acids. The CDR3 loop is CASSASRGQTEAFF. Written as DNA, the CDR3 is TGTGCCAGCAGTGCGTCCCGGGGGCAGACTGAAGCTTTCTTT.

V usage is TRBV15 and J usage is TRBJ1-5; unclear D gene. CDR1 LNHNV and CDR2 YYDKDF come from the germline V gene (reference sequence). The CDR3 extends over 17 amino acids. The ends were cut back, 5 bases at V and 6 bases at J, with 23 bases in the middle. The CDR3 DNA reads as TGTGCCACCAGCTCCCCTGGCACCTTCGGACGGGCTCAGCCCCAGCATTTT. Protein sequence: CATSSPGTFGRAQPQHF.

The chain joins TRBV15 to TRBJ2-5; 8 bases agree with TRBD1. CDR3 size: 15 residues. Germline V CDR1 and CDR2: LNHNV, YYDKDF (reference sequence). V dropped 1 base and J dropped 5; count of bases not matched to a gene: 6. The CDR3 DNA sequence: TGTGCCACCAGCAGAGCCCAGGGGGCAAGGGAGACCCAGTACTTC. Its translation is CATSRAQGARETQYF.

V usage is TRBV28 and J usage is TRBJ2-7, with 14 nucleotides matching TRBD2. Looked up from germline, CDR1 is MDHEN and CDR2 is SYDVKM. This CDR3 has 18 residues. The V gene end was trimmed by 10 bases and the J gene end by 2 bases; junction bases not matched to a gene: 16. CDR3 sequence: CATQPGLAGAGGAYEQYF. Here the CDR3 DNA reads TGTGCCACACAACCGGGACTAGCGGGAGCGGGGGGGGCCTACGAGCAGTACTTC.